These 17 T cell receptor beta chains were sequenced from one sample in a study of cytomegalovirus exposure and HLA in healthy donors. It was with 60 Vbeta and 13 Jbeta primers that the PCR ran. Using immunoSEQ multiplex PCR, the repertoire was profiled, and TCRdb retains in-frame clones only, with some absent. The table includes over 150,000 clones, roughly nine tenths detected once. The sequencing sample was made of PBMCs. The receptor source for this set is a woman in her 30s in good health and CMV-seronegative.

This clone appeared a few times. This chain connects TRBV6-5 to TRBJ2-1, with D unclear. Germline V gene data show CDR1 as MNHEY and CDR2 as SVGAGI. V was clipped by 6 bases and J by 14 bases, with 20 bases between them. The CDR3 loop spans 13 amino acids. The CDR3, as DNA: TGTGCCAGCAGCTATAGACCTGGAGAGAGAGAGTTCTTC. Amino acid sequence: CASSYRPGEREFF.

J is TRBJ2-4 and V is TRBV7-9, with D perhaps matching TRBD2 (5 bases). The CDR3 runs to 15 residues. Trimming removed 5 bases at V and 0 bases at J, with 11 bases between. The V gene's germline CDR1 is SEHNR and CDR2 FQNEAQ (reference sequence). In DNA form, the CDR3 reads TGTGCCAGCAGCCTAGAGCGGCTAGCCAAAAACATTCAGTACTTC. Protein: CASSLERLAKNIQYF. Looking up the rest from reference TRBV7-9 and TRBJ2-4 gives the full variable domain: DTGVSQNPRHKITKRGQNVTFRCDPISEHNRLYWYRQTLGQGPEFLTYFQNEAQLEKSRLLSDRFSAERPKGSFSTLEIQRTEQGDSAMYLCASSLERLAKNIQYFGAGTRLSVL.

The chain links TRBV28 to TRBJ2-4, with 12 bases aligning to TRBD1. The trim removed 6 bases at V and 0 bases at J, leaving 15 bases unmatched. Germline lookup yields CDR1 MDHEN and CDR2 SYDVKM. The CDR3 is 20 residues long. The DNA of the CDR3 is TGTGCCAGCAGCGGCGCGGGACAGGGGGCTGAGGCTCTAGCCAAAAACATTCAGTACTTC. This codes for CASSGAGQGAEALAKNIQYF.

V usage is TRBV5-8 and J usage is TRBJ2-7; 7 nucleotides agree with TRBD2. The CDR3 has 15 amino acids. Unmatched junction bases numbered 7, after V lost 1 base and J lost 3 bases. CDR1 SGHTS and CDR2 YDEGEE come from the germline V gene. This CDR3 is CASSLISGTVYEQYF. CDR3 coding DNA: TGTGCCAGCAGCTTGATAAGCGGGACGGTCTACGAGCAGTACTTC.

This clone was seen a handful of times. This sequence joins TRBV19 and TRBJ2-2, with TRBD2 matching over 11 bases. CDR3 size: 18 residues. V lost 3 bases, J lost 7 bases, and 13 bases stayed unmatched. CDR1 is LNHDA, CDR2 SQIVND, per germline (reference sequence). The CDR3 DNA reads TGTGCCAGTAGTATCATCCCCAGACTAGCGGGATTCTTCGGGGAGCTGTTTTTT. It yields the protein CASSIIPRLAGFFGELFF.

The chain is built from TRBV5-1 and TRBJ1-2; 10 bases map to TRBD1. This CDR3 contains 14 residues. Losses at the gene ends were 4 bases for V and 6 bases for J; bases not matched to a gene: 6. Germline V lookup: CDR1 SGHRS, CDR2 YFSETQ. CDR3 bases: TGCGCCAGCAGCGGGGGACAGGGGAGTAATGGCTACACCTTC. It is translated as CASSGGQGSNGYTF.

This rearrangement joins TRBV5-4 to TRBJ2-7; 11 bases line up with TRBD1. Trimming took 4 bases from V and 5 from J; bases not matched to a gene: 8. The length of the CDR3 is 15 residues. CDR1 is SGHNT, CDR2 YYREEE, per germline (reference sequence). The CDR3 is CASSIPRDRGDEQYF. In DNA, the CDR3 is TGTGCCAGCAGCATACCTCGGGACAGGGGGGACGAGCAGTACTTC.

This chain links TRBV6-1 with TRBJ2-1, with 7 bases that match TRBD2. The ends lost 6 bases at V and 4 bases at J; junction bases unmatched: 6. Germline V gene data show CDR1 as MNHNS and CDR2 as SASEGT. The CDR3 consists of 14 residues. CDR3 in DNA: TGTGCCAGCAGGGGAGCGGGGAGTTACAATGAGCAGTTCTTC. It yields the protein CASRGAGSYNEQFF.

The rearrangement uses TRBV6-9 and TRBJ1-2, with D possibly TRBD1 on 5 matching bases. Per the germline V gene, CDR1 is MNHGY and CDR2 is SVAAGI. This CDR3 has 14 amino acids. V lost 6 bases to trimming and J lost 4 bases, with 15 bases between them. The CDR3 is CASSHGDSGYGYTF. CDR3 DNA: TGTGCCAGCAGCCACGGGGACTCCGGCTATGGCTACACCTTC.

This clone turned up a few times. The V and J genes are TRBV19 and TRBJ2-7; D is perhaps TRBD2 (5 bases). CDR1 is LNHDA, CDR2 SQIVND, per germline (reference sequence). The CDR3 is made up of 13 amino acids. V was cut by 3 bases and J by 7 bases, with 13 bases left in between. CDR3 sequence reads: CASSMVGPGEQYF. In DNA, the CDR3 is TGTGCCAGTAGTATGGTCGGCCCGGGAGAGCAGTACTTC.

The chain recombines TRBV28 with TRBJ2-5, with 8 positions matching TRBD2. The DNA end favors TRBJ2-7, so the J call may be wrong. CDR3 length equals 17 residues. Germline V gene data show CDR1 as MDHEN and CDR2 as SYDVKM. CDR3 sequence: CASSFRLAGARTYEQYF. DNA for the CDR3: TGTGCCAGCAGTTTCAGGCTAGCGGGCGCGAGGACCTACGAGCAGTACTTC.

This clone was seen just once. This sequence joins TRBV2 and TRBJ1-1; possibly TRBD1 for D (6 bases). V was clipped by 7 bases and J by 3 bases, with 15 bases between them. The CDR3 spans 14 residues. The germline CDR1 and CDR2 sequences are SNHLY and FYNNEI. CDR3 residues: CASIGGGGHTEAFF. The CDR3 region has the DNA TGTGCCAGCATCGGAGGGGGGGGGCACACTGAAGCTTTCTTT.

This chain uses TRBV7-9 with TRBJ1-5; 10 bases match TRBD1. This CDR3 is built from 17 residues. Germline CDR1 SEHNR, CDR2 FQNEAQ (reference sequence). The V segment lost 1 base and the J segment 2 bases; nucleotides outside the gene matches: 5. CDR3 sequence reads: CASSLGTGGRGNQPQHF. The CDR3 DNA reads as TGTGCCAGCAGCTTAGGGACAGGGGGGCGAGGCAATCAGCCCCAGCATTTT.

The J gene is TRBJ2-5, the V gene TRBV5-1; 7 bases agree with TRBD1. Looked up from germline, CDR1 is SGHRS and CDR2 is YFSETQ. The CDR3 totals 14 residues. The V and J ends lost 0 bases and 1 base, in that order; junction bases with no gene match: 0. The DNA for the CDR3 is TGCGCCAGCAGCTTGGGGGACAGCCAAGAGACCCAGTACTTC. Protein product: CASSLGDSQETQYF.

The CDR3 nucleotides read TGTGCCAGCAGCTTATTGGTGGACAGGGTTCTCGCCGGGGAGCTGTTTTTT. Its protein is CASSLLVDRVLAGELFF. This rearrangement joins TRBV7-6 to TRBJ2-2, with 8 positions matching TRBD1. This CDR3 region has 17 residues. V dropped 2 bases and J dropped 6; count of bases not matched to a gene: 11. Germline CDR1 and CDR2: SGHVS and FNYEAQ.

The rearrangement uses TRBV18 and TRBJ1-2; D is unclear. Germline V gene sequence: CDR1 KGHSH, CDR2 LQKENI. This CDR3 is 15 amino acids long. V shed 5 bases and J shed 2 bases, with 15 bases lying between them. Here the CDR3 reads CASSTGLEINYGYTF. The DNA of the CDR3 is TGTGCCAGCTCAACCGGGTTGGAGATAAACTATGGCTACACCTTC.

V is TRBV10-3 and J is TRBJ2-3; D unclear. The CDR3 runs 13 residues. The germline CDR1 and CDR2 sequences are ENHRY and SYGVKD. Trimming stripped 6 bases from V and 0 bases from J, with 7 bases between. DNA for the CDR3: TGTGCCATCAGCCCCAAAAGCACAGATACGCAGTATTTT. It codes for CAISPKSTDTQYF.